This is a list of T cell receptor beta chains from one sample in a study of T cell repertoires in cytomegalovirus infection. From the reads, TCRdb called clonotypes with MiXCR, one entry per CDR3 protein. Altogether approximately 500,000 distinct CDR3 sequences are present, 30% to 40% being singletons, with the ten largest covering 17%. No antigen has been identified for these receptors. The material sequenced was cultured PBMCs, taken from culture after CMV antigen stimulation. These receptors originate from a human donor in good health (CMV status not recorded). Some clones in this sample may be carry-over from other donors' samples. Each CDR3 is given with its conserved first and last residue. The D gene is left open where the match is weak. Clone sizes are given selectively: once, few, many, or a class where the clone is expanded.

DNA: TGTGCCAGCAGTGAACCCAAGGCAGCAAACTATGGCTACACCTTC
CDR3: CASSEPKAANYGYTF
V: TRBV6-1
size: .
D: .
J: TRBJ1-2

DNA: TGTGCCAGCAGTTTACGGGGGACACGAAGTCGCTACGAGCAGTACTTC
CDR3: CASSLRGTRSRYEQYF
V: TRBV28
size: .
D: .
J: TRBJ2-7

DNA: TGCAGTGCTCGAACGGGACTGGGTGAAAAACTGTTTTTT
CDR3: CSARTGLGEKLFF
V: TRBV20-1
size: .
D: .
J: TRBJ1-4

DNA: TGTGCCAGCAGCACTAGTCGAGGACAGGGACGATCCAAAAACATTCAGTACTTC
CDR3: CASSTSRGQGRSKNIQYF
V: TRBV11-3
size: .
D: TRBD1
J: TRBJ2-4

DNA: TGTGCCAGCAGCTCCCGGACTAGACAAGAGACCCAGTACTTC
CDR3: CASSSRTRQETQYF
V: TRBV7-2
size: few
D: TRBD2
J: TRBJ2-5

DNA: TGTGCCAGCAGCCTTCTATTGAATGAGCAGTTCTTC
CDR3: CASSLLLNEQFF
V: TRBV3-1
size: .
D: .
J: TRBJ2-1

DNA: TGTGCCAGCACAGGGCCCGGAGAGACCCAGTACTTC
CDR3: CASTGPGETQYF
V: TRBV6-2/TRBV6-3
size: few
D: .
J: TRBJ2-5

DNA: TGTGCCAGCAGCCCCCGACAGGACCCCTATTCCGATACGCAGTATTTT
CDR3: CASSPRQDPYSDTQYF
V: TRBV11-2
size: .
D: .
J: TRBJ2-3

DNA: TGTGCCAGCAGTTACCCCCCAGCGACAATCACAGATACGCAGTATTTT
CDR3: CASSYPPATITDTQYF
V: TRBV6-2/TRBV6-3
size: .
D: .
J: TRBJ2-3

DNA: TGTGCCAGCAGTTTAAGGACGGATGAGCAGTTCTTC
CDR3: CASSLRTDEQFF
V: TRBV12-3/TRBV12-4
size: .
D: .
J: TRBJ2-1

DNA: TGTGCCCTATCGAGGGTATGGGATGAAGCTTTCTTT
CDR3: CALSRVWDEAFF
V: TRBV30
size: .
D: .
J: TRBJ1-1

DNA: TGCGCCAGCAGCCCCTGGGTCCGGGCCGATGAGCAGTTCTTC
CDR3: CASSPWVRADEQFF
V: TRBV4-3
size: .
D: .
J: TRBJ2-1

DNA: TGTGCCAGCATCAGGGAGTGGGACACTGAAGCTTTCTTT
CDR3: CASIREWDTEAFF
V: TRBV6-2/TRBV6-3
size: .
D: .
J: TRBJ1-1

DNA: TGTGCCAGCAGCCCCAGAGGGGAGGGTTATCAGCCCCAGCATTTT
CDR3: CASSPRGEGYQPQHF
V: TRBV6-1
size: few
D: .
J: TRBJ1-5

DNA: TGTGCCAGCAGCCGGGGGTTAGCGGGAGGAGGTGAGCAGTTCTTC
CDR3: CASSRGLAGGGEQFF
V: TRBV7-2
size: many
D: TRBD2
J: TRBJ2-1

DNA: TGTGCCAGCAGCGACCGGGGTAATGAGCAGTTCTTC
CDR3: CASSDRGNEQFF
V: TRBV6-2/TRBV6-3
size: .
D: .
J: TRBJ2-1

DNA: TGTGCCAGCAGCTTAGGGTTTAGGGGGGTCGGCATTCAGTACTTC
CDR3: CASSLGFRGVGIQYF
V: TRBV11-2
size: .
D: .
J: TRBJ2-4

DNA: TGTGCCAGCAGCTTACCCAGCGGGAGTAATGAGCAGTTCTTC
CDR3: CASSLPSGSNEQFF
V: TRBV5-3
size: .
D: TRBD2
J: TRBJ2-1

DNA: TGTGCCAGCAGCCAACAGGGGACTGAAGCTTTCTTT
CDR3: CASSQQGTEAFF
V: TRBV12-3/TRBV12-4
size: few
D: TRBD1
J: TRBJ1-1

DNA: TGTGCCAGCAGCCCTACTTTGGGGAACAATGAGCAGTTCTTC
CDR3: CASSPTLGNNEQFF
V: TRBV9
size: .
D: .
J: TRBJ2-1

DNA: TGTGCCAGCAGCCCGGCCGCCTGGGGCACTGAAGCTTTCTTT
CDR3: CASSPAAWGTEAFF
V: TRBV7-2
size: .
D: .
J: TRBJ1-1

DNA: TGTGCCACCAGCAGAGATTCCGGTTACACTGAAGCTTTCTTT
CDR3: CATSRDSGYTEAFF
V: TRBV15
size: few
D: .
J: TRBJ1-1

DNA: TGTGCCAGCAGTTACGGGGCGGGAGGCCCCACAGATACGCAGTATTTT
CDR3: CASSYGAGGPTDTQYF
V: TRBV6-5
size: many
D: TRBD2
J: TRBJ2-3

DNA: TGTGCCAGTAGTATAGATCGAGACTGGGGTAACACTGAAGCTTTCTTT
CDR3: CASSIDRDWGNTEAFF
V: TRBV19
size: .
D: .
J: TRBJ1-1

DNA: TGTGCCAGCAGCCAGCCCAGATCCGCCTATGGCTACACCTTC
CDR3: CASSQPRSAYGYTF
V: TRBV7-9
size: few
D: .
J: TRBJ1-2

DNA: TGTGCCAGCAGCGATACCGGACAGGGGGCAGGAGATGAGCAGTTCTTC
CDR3: CASSDTGQGAGDEQFF
V: TRBV6-2/TRBV6-3
size: .
D: TRBD1
J: TRBJ2-1

DNA: TGTGCCAGCAGGCGTCAAGATACGCAGTATTTT
CDR3: CASRRQDTQYF
V: TRBV7-2
size: few
D: .
J: TRBJ2-3

DNA: TGTGCCAGCAGCTCCGGCTTTTGGAGCGGGGGAAATGAGCAGTTCTTC
CDR3: CASSSGFWSGGNEQFF
V: TRBV7-8
size: few
D: TRBD2
J: TRBJ2-1

DNA: TGCGCCAGCAGCCAGACCCTAGCGGGGAGAGGGGAGGATGAGCAGTTCTTC
CDR3: CASSQTLAGRGEDEQFF
V: TRBV4-3
size: .
D: TRBD2
J: TRBJ2-1

DNA: TGTGCCAGCAGACCCCCGGTGGACACCGGGGAGCTGTTTTTT
CDR3: CASRPPVDTGELFF
V: TRBV6-1
size: few
D: .
J: TRBJ2-2

DNA: TGCGCCAGCAGCACCGGACAGGGAGAGGCTGGAAACACCATATATTTT
CDR3: CASSTGQGEAGNTIYF
V: TRBV4-1
size: few
D: TRBD1
J: TRBJ1-3

DNA: TGTGCCAGTAGTCCCCGACAGGCCCTAGCGGGAAGCAGGCCGAACACCGGGGAGCTGTTTTTT
CDR3: CASSPRQALAGSRPNTGELFF
V: TRBV19
size: .
D: TRBD2
J: TRBJ2-2

DNA: TGTGCCAGCAGCTTAGATTCGGGTCAGCCCCAGCATTTT
CDR3: CASSLDSGQPQHF
V: TRBV11-2
size: few
D: .
J: TRBJ1-5

DNA: TGTGCCAGCAGCCGCGATAGCAGCTCCTACGAGCAGTACTTC
CDR3: CASSRDSSSYEQYF
V: TRBV7-2
size: many
D: .
J: TRBJ2-7

DNA: TGTGCCAGCACCATACAGGCGAGGAGCAATCAGCCCCAGCATTTT
CDR3: CASTIQARSNQPQHF
V: TRBV7-2
size: .
D: .
J: TRBJ1-5

DNA: TGCGCCAGCAGCCTCGGTCCCCGTCGGGATACGCAGTATTTT
CDR3: CASSLGPRRDTQYF
V: TRBV5-1
size: .
D: .
J: TRBJ2-3

DNA: TGTGCCAGTAGTATCGTGGCGGGCAATGAGCAGTTATTC
CDR3: CASSIVAGNEQLF
V: TRBV19
size: .
D: .
J: TRBJ2-1

DNA: TGTGCCAGCAGCTTACGTATGGGGATAACCTACAATGAGCAGTTCTTC
CDR3: CASSLRMGITYNEQFF
V: TRBV7-9
size: few
D: .
J: TRBJ2-1

DNA: TGTGCCAGCAGTTTATTGGCTAGCGGGAGTCGCGGGGAGCTGTTTTTT
CDR3: CASSLLASGSRGELFF
V: TRBV27
size: .
D: TRBD2
J: TRBJ2-2

DNA: TGTGCCAGCAGGGAGACAGGGTTGAGAACTCAGCCCCAGCATTTT
CDR3: CASRETGLRTQPQHF
V: TRBV28
size: few
D: TRBD1
J: TRBJ1-5

DNA: TGTGCCAGCAGCCACCAGGGTACGGCGGAGACCCAGTACTTC
CDR3: CASSHQGTAETQYF
V: TRBV11-1
size: few
D: .
J: TRBJ2-5

DNA: TGTGCCAGCAGTTTATTCGGACAGCGGAACACTGAAGCTTTCTTT
CDR3: CASSLFGQRNTEAFF
V: TRBV27
size: .
D: .
J: TRBJ1-1

DNA: TGTGCCAGCAGTTTAGTCGATTATAGCAATCAGCCCCAGCATTTT
CDR3: CASSLVDYSNQPQHF
V: TRBV28
size: .
D: .
J: TRBJ1-5

DNA: TGTGCCAGCAGCCTCCGTGGTGGGAGAGCGACCTACAATGAGCAGTTCTTC
CDR3: CASSLRGGRATYNEQFF
V: TRBV3-1
size: .
D: .
J: TRBJ2-1

DNA: TGTGCCACCACGTTAGCTAACTATGGCTACACCTTC
CDR3: CATTLANYGYTF
V: TRBV28
size: .
D: .
J: TRBJ1-2

DNA: TGTGCCAGCCAAGTGGGGCTCTCGAGCTCCTACGAGCAGTACTTC
CDR3: CASQVGLSSSYEQYF
V: TRBV25-1
size: few
D: .
J: TRBJ2-7

DNA: TGTGCCAGCAGTGGCTTCACGGGGCCGAGGGAATCACCCCTCCACTTT
CDR3: CASSGFTGPRESPLHF
V: TRBV6-5
size: .
D: .
J: TRBJ1-6

DNA: TGTGCCAGCAGGCGACTAGCGGGAGAGAATGAGCAGTTCTTC
CDR3: CASRRLAGENEQFF
V: TRBV6-2/TRBV6-3
size: once
D: TRBD2
J: TRBJ2-1

DNA: TGTGCCAGCAGCTTCATTACGAACACCGGGGAGCTGTTTTTT
CDR3: CASSFITNTGELFF
V: TRBV7-2
size: few
D: .
J: TRBJ2-2

DNA: TGTGCCAGCAGTGACAGGGGTCGAGACTATGGCTACACCTTC
CDR3: CASSDRGRDYGYTF
V: TRBV27
size: few
D: TRBD1
J: TRBJ1-2

DNA: TGCGCCAGCAGCCAAATTAGCGGAAGACACAATGAGCAGTTCTTC
CDR3: CASSQISGRHNEQFF
V: TRBV4-3
size: few
D: .
J: TRBJ2-1

DNA: TGTGCCAGCAATCCGGGAGCCGGGGAGCTGTTTTTT
CDR3: CASNPGAGELFF
V: TRBV5-4
size: few
D: .
J: TRBJ2-2

DNA: TGCGCCAGCAGCCAAGGCTACCTGCAAAACTATGGCTACACCTTC
CDR3: CASSQGYLQNYGYTF
V: TRBV4-1
size: .
D: .
J: TRBJ1-2

DNA: TGCAGCGGCAAGGAAAGAGGCACCGGGGAGCTGTTTTTT
CDR3: CSGKERGTGELFF
V: TRBV29-1
size: .
D: .
J: TRBJ2-2

DNA: TGTGCCAGCAGTACCCCGGTCCGGGCGGGACGGAATCAGCCCCAGCATTTT
CDR3: CASSTPVRAGRNQPQHF
V: TRBV28
size: .
D: .
J: TRBJ1-5

DNA: TGCAGCGCCGGGACTTCATATGGCTACACCTTC
CDR3: CSAGTSYGYTF
V: TRBV29-1
size: .
D: .
J: TRBJ1-2

DNA: TGTGCCAGCAGTGAAGTTGCCTACGAGCAGTACTTC
CDR3: CASSEVAYEQYF
V: TRBV2
size: few
D: .
J: TRBJ2-7

DNA: TGTGCCAGCAGCTCCCCCGGGACAGAGAATGAAAAACTGTTTTTT
CDR3: CASSSPGTENEKLFF
V: TRBV11-3
size: .
D: TRBD1
J: TRBJ1-4

DNA: TGTGCCAGTAGTTTTGAGGGGAACGGTCAGCCCCAGCATTTT
CDR3: CASSFEGNGQPQHF
V: TRBV19
size: .
D: .
J: TRBJ1-5

DNA: TGTGCCAGCAGCGTAGCTACGGCCGGGACAGGGGTGGATGAGCAGTTCTTC
CDR3: CASSVATAGTGVDEQFF
V: TRBV9
size: .
D: TRBD1
J: TRBJ2-1